This T cell receptor beta chain emerged from a study of CD8 T cells in Susac syndrome. Those who served as multiple sclerosis controls were treatment-naive patients with stable or active relapsing-remitting disease. After extraction with the RNeasy kit, roughly 0.5 to 1 ug of the RNA was reverse transcribed using random hexamers. With immunoSEQ multiplex PCR, TCR beta CDR3 was amplified across 54 Vbeta and 13 Jbeta. TCRdb ran MiXCR on the immunoSEQ multiplex PCR reads and lists one entry per CDR3 protein. The table records about 250,000 distinct CDR3 sequences, around 93% of them present only once. Whole-study results and caveats: The study conceded that its TCR sequencing and HLA analysis involved relatively few individuals.

Concerning this clonotype: Its antigen is currently unknown.

This CDR3 is 17 amino acids long. Germline V gene sequence: CDR1 SGHNT, CDR2 YYREEE (reference sequence). J lost 0 bases, V lost 0 bases, and 6 bases had no gene match. The origin of this receptor is a human donor with multiple sclerosis. The specimen was CD4+ T cells from PBMCs. The chain links TRBV5-4 to TRBJ1-2, with 9 positions matching TRBD1. The CDR3 here is CASSLGVGQGTNYGYTF. DNA for the CDR3: TGTGCCAGCAGCTTGGGAGTTGGACAGGGGACTAACTATGGCTACACCTTC.